The 18 T cell receptor beta chains in this list originate from one sample, sequenced in a study of tumor and adjacent non-tumor tissue in lung cancer. The template was RNA from unsorted bulk tissue. A modified ARM-PCR protocol with three rounds of nested PCR amplified TCRbeta. TCRdb used MiXCR to reprocess the multiplex PCR reads, holding one entry per CDR3 protein. This table has approximately 130,000 distinct CDR3 sequences, approximately 71% appearing once. What was sequenced was lung tumor tissue. The receptor source for this set is a man younger than 40 with non-small cell lung cancer.

Ten or more counts support this clonotype. The chain recombines TRBV11-3 with TRBJ2-7, with D tentatively TRBD1 (5 bases). The CDR3 loop spans 14 amino acids. Between the trimmed V and J ends, which lost 1 base and 5 bases, there was a span of 12 bases. Germline CDR1 SGHNT, CDR2 YENEEA. CDR3 DNA sequence: TGTGCCAGCAGCTTAGGTGGCAGGGCACACGAGCAGTACTTC. Protein sequence: CASSLGGRAHEQYF.

This clonotype appeared a few times. A much more abundant neighbour one base away suggests this may be a read error. The chain combines TRBV11-2 with TRBJ2-7; TRBD2 is a possible D gene (6 bases). Trimming took off 2 bases at V and 9 bases at J, with 17 bases between the two ends. CDR1 is SGHAT and CDR2 is FQNNGV in the germline V gene. The CDR3 runs to 14 residues. The CDR3 protein is CASSLIGSRWVQYF. The CDR3 coding sequence is TGTGCCAGCAGCTTAATCGGGAGCCGATGGGTGCAGTACTTC.

The chain is built from TRBV6-2 or TRBV6-3 and TRBJ1-5; D not certain. This CDR3 contains 15 residues. Germline values: CDR1 MNHEY, CDR2 SVGEGT. The CDR3 DNA sequence: TGTGACAGTAGTTACGGTACGGGTAACAATCAGCCCCAGCATTTT. Translation: CDSSYGTGNNQPQHF.

This clonotype turned up a few times. One base away lies a much larger clone, so this may be a sequencing read error. The chain couples TRBV20-1 to TRBJ2-5, with D unresolved. Germline V CDR1 and CDR2: DFQATT, SNEGSKA (reference sequence). The V gene lost 5 bases and the J gene lost 5 bases, with 15 bases spanning the gap. The CDR3 has 13 amino acids. As DNA, the CDR3 is TGCAGTGCTGTGACTCTCTCGCCGGAGACCCAGTACTTC. Translation gives CSAVTLSPETQYF.

V gene TRBV6-1 combines with J gene TRBJ2-5; 8 nucleotides match TRBD1. Unmatched junction bases numbered 22, after V lost 8 bases and J lost 14 bases. This CDR3 contains 15 residues. Germline CDR1 reads MNHNS; CDR2 reads SASEGT. In DNA form, the CDR3 reads TGTGCCAGCGCAGCGGGTGGGCAGGGGGCAGAGAGCCAATACTTC. Translated, it gives CASAAGGQGAESQYF.

At least ten counts were recorded for this clonotype. The rearrangement uses TRBV12-3 or TRBV12-4 and TRBJ1-3; TRBD1 might be the D (5 bases). The CDR3 length is 13 residues. Trimming pared 6 bases from V and 3 bases from J, leaving 9 bases between. Written as DNA, the CDR3 is TGTGCCAGCAGGTTCGGGGGTGGAAACACCATATATTTT. Amino acids: CASRFGGGNTIYF.

There are a few counts of this clonotype. One end of the junction is discordant with germline, which a read error may explain. The rearrangement uses TRBV6-5 and TRBJ2-5; 13 positions match TRBD2. The CDR3 spans 17 residues. Germline lookup yields CDR1 MNHEY and CDR2 SVGAGI. In nucleotides, the CDR3 is TGTGCCAGCAGCGGACTAGCGGGGGCGATAAAGGCAAAGACCCGGTACTTC. It translates to CASSGLAGAIKAKTRYF.

With regard to this clonotype: Germline and junction disagree at one end, which may indicate a read error. The chain is built from TRBV12-3 or TRBV12-4 and TRBJ2-7; 10 nucleotides match TRBD2. This CDR3 region has 14 residues. For the CDR3, the DNA is TGTGTCAGCAGAAGACTAGCGGGCTCAGGGGAGCAGTACTTC. It encodes CVSRRLAGSGEQYF.

Comment on this clonotype: The germline gene is not matched at one end of the junction; a read error may be the cause. This chain uses TRBV19 with TRBJ2-1; D may be TRBD1 (5 bases). In germline, CDR1 is LNHDA, CDR2 SQIVND (reference sequence). The CDR3 covers 13 residues. The CDR3 here is CASRSQGYNERFF. The CDR3 DNA follows: TGTGCCAGTAGATCCCAGGGATACAATGAGCGGTTCTTC.

Note on this clonotype: This could be a read error, since a much larger clone is one nucleotide away. J is TRBJ1-6 and V is TRBV6-6; no firm D call. The V gene lost 4 bases and the J gene lost 4 bases, with 14 bases spanning the gap. The CDR3 spans 16 residues. The germline gives CDR1 MNHNY, CDR2 SVGAGI (reference sequence). The CDR3 protein is CASSLAVSLYNSPLHF. For the CDR3, the DNA is TGTGCCAGCAGTTTAGCCGTTTCCCTATATAATTCACCCCTCCACTTT.

Only one count was recorded for this clonotype. A read error may account for a junction end that differs from germline. The chain links TRBV11-3 to TRBJ2-5; 10 positions agree with TRBD2. The CDR3 spans 15 residues. Per the germline V gene, CDR1 is SGHNT and CDR2 is YENEEA. The CDR3 protein is CANSLAAGGQETQYF. The CDR3 DNA sequence: TGTGCCAACAGCTTAGCAGCGGGGGGGCAAGAGACCCAGTACTTC.

Regarding this clonotype: At one boundary the junction diverges from the germline segment, which might be a read error. The chain's CDR3 is CANSLSPQSSSGANVLTF. CDR3 nucleotide sequence: TGCGCCAACAGCCTGTCCCCGCAGTCAAGCTCTGGGGCCAACGTCCTGACTTTC. J is TRBJ2-6 and V is TRBV5-1; unclear D gene. Germline V gives CDR1 SGHRS, CDR2 YFSETQ. The CDR3 extends over 18 amino acids.

As for this clonotype: A clone one base away is much larger, so this may be a read error. The genes are TRBV20-1 and TRBJ2-5; D unclear. The CDR3 has 14 residues. CDR1 DFQATT and CDR2 SNEGSKA come from the germline V gene (reference sequence). In nucleotides, the CDR3 is TGCAGTGGTACTTCAGGAACCGCACAAGAGACCCAGAACTTC. As protein: CSGTSGTAQETQNF.

Ten or more counts support this clonotype. The chain combines TRBV12-3 or TRBV12-4 with TRBJ1-2; 8 bases align to TRBD1. The trim removed 5 bases at V and 2 bases at J, leaving 4 bases unmatched. CDR3 length equals 14 residues. DNA for the CDR3: TGTGCCAGCAGTCCACAGGGGGGGAACTATGGCTACACCTTC. It is translated as CASSPQGGNYGYTF.

The V and J genes are TRBV12-3 or TRBV12-4 and TRBJ2-4; the D gene is possibly TRBD1 (5 bases). Trimming removed 8 bases at V and 0 bases at J, with 11 bases between. There are 14 residues in the CDR3. CDR3 sequence: CASCTDKAKNIQYF. The CDR3 nucleotides read TGTGCCAGCTGTACGGACAAAGCCAAAAACATTCAGTACTTC.

V is TRBV11-2 and J is TRBJ2-2; D is unclear. The CDR3 is 14 amino acids. CDR1 and CDR2 (germline): SGHAT, FQNNGV. With 10 bases removed from V and 8 bases from J, the gap between germline ends came to 20 bases. CDR3 DNA sequence: TGTGCCAAGAGCCCCACCCGGCTCGGGGGGGAGCTGTTTTTT. Amino acid sequence: CAKSPTRLGGELFF.

This clonotype has a count of ten or more. The genes are TRBV20-1 and TRBJ1-5; D is uncertain. V gave up 1 base and J gave up 0 bases, with 10 bases separating them. Germline V gives CDR1 DFQATT, CDR2 SNEGSKA (reference sequence). The CDR3 is 15 amino acids. This CDR3 is CSARGLVNSNQPQHF. For the CDR3, the DNA is TGCAGTGCTAGAGGTCTGGTTAATAGCAATCAGCCCCAGCATTTT.

Of note for this clonotype: This likely comes from a read error, as the CDR3 has no conserved phenylalanine or tryptophan at its end. The gene calls are TRBV11-2 and TRBJ1-1; no firm D call. Deletions cut 3 bases from V and 5 bases from J, with 13 bases between. The CDR3 extends over 14 amino acids. Per the germline V gene, CDR1 is SGHAT and CDR2 is FQNNGV. Here the CDR3 DNA reads TGTGCCAGCAGCTTGATTGTGGACGGGACTGAAGCTTTCATT. It codes for CASSLIVDGTEAFI.